This T cell receptor (beta chain) emerged from a study of immune evolution from preneoplasia to lung adenocarcinoma. For the study at large: HLA loss of heterozygosity: 7% AIS, around 16% MIA, about 30% ADC, none AAH.

Study-wide results and caveats: T cell clonality was higher in KRAS-mutant than EGFR-mutant or wild-type nodules. Clonality was highest in normal lung, lower in later-stage lesions apparently.

Generated by immunoSEQ multiplex PCR, the TCRdb table keeps only in-frame clones and is missing some. Counted here are about 4,900 clones, about 90% occurring once; the ten biggest clones make up roughly 2.1%. Germline lookup yields CDR1 SGHNT and CDR2 YYREEE (reference sequence). The CDR3 contains 11 residues. The germline V and J ends were trimmed by 5 bases and 2 bases, with 2 bases remaining between them. Concerning this clone: The antigen is not known.

The V call is TRBV5-4, the J call TRBJ2-1, with D uncertain. Sequencing was done on a sample of FFPE atypical adenomatous hyperplasia tissue from the lung. The sample's subset: atypical adenomatous hyperplasia (AAH), lung preneoplasia. This TCR was recovered from a person aged 65 to 85 with lung adenocarcinoma. The CDR3: CASRAYNEQFF. For the CDR3, the DNA is TGTGCCAGCAGAGCCTACAATGAGCAGTTCTTC. The complete variable domain, with remaining parts taken from reference TRBV5-4 and TRBJ2-1, reads ETGVTQSPTHLIKTRGQQVTLRCSSQSGHNTVSWYQQALGQGPQFIFQYYREEENGRGNFPPRFSGLQFPNYSSELNVNALELDDSALYLCASRAYNEQFFGPGTRLTVL.